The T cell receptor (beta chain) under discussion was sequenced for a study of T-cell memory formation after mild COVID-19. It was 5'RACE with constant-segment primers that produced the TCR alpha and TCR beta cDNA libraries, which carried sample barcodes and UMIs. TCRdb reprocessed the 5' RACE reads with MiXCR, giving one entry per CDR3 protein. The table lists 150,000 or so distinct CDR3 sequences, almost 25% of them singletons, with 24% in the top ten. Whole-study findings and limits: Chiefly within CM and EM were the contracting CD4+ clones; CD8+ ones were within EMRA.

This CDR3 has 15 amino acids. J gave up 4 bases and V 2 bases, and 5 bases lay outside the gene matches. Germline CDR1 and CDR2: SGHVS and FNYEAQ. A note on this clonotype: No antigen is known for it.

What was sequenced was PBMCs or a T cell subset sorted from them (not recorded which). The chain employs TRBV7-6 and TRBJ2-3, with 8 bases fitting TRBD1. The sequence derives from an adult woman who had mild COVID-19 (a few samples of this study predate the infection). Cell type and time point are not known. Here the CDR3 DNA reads TGTGCCAGCAGCTTATACTCAGGGGGCGCAGATACGCAGTATTTT. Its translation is CASSLYSGGADTQYF.